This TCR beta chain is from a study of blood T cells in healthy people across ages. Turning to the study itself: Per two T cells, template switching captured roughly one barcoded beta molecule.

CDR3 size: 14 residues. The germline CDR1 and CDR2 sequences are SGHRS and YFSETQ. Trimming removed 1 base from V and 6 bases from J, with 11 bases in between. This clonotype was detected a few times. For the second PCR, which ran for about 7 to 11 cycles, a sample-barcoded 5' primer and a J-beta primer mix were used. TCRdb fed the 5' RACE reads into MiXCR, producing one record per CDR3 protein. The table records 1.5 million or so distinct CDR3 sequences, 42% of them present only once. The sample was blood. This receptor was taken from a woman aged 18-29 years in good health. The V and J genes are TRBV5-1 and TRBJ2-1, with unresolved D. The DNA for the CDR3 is TGCGCCAGCAGCTTGTCGGGTTCTGGCAATGAGCAGTTCTTC. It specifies CASSLSGSGNEQFF. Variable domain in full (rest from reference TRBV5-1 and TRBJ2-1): KAGVTQTPRYLIKTRGQQVTLSCSPISGHRSVSWYQQTPGQGLQFLFEYFSETQRNKGNFPGRFSGRQFSNSRSEMNVSTLELGDSALYLCASSLSGSGNEQFFGPGTRLTVL.